This T cell receptor beta chain was sequenced in a study of PD-1 blockade in classical Hodgkin lymphoma. Time point noted: newly diagnosed, previously untreated cHL patient sample. Thawed PBMCs were the source of CD4+ T cells, purified by magnetic negative selection. A comparison was provided by newly diagnosed, untreated classical Hodgkin lymphoma PBMCs. Turning to this clone: Its target is not known.

Sequencing was performed with immunoSEQ multiplex PCR; in TCRdb, only in-frame clones are kept and a portion is missing. The profile shows about 35,000 clones, 80% to 90% of them singletons. Whole-study findings and limits: Repertoires differed for reasons still undefined, possibly disease activity or prior therapy.

This TCR was recovered from a human donor with classical Hodgkin lymphoma. Specimen: CD4+ T cells from blood.

The CDR3 protein is CASSIAWQPEAFF. The CDR3 DNA reads as TGTGCCAGTAGTATAGCATGGCAGCCTGAAGCTTTCTTT. The chain has TRBV19 and TRBJ1-1; D not resolved. V shed 1 base and J shed 6 bases, with 9 bases lying between them. The CDR3 has 13 amino acids. Germline loops: CDR1 LNHDA, CDR2 SQIVND (reference sequence). Together with reference TRBV19 and TRBJ1-1, the CDR3 gives the full variable domain: DGGITQSPKYLFRKEGQNVTLSCEQNLNHDAMYWYRQDPGQGLRLIYYSQIVNDFQKGDIAEGYSVSREKKESFPLTVTSAQKNPTAFYLCASSIAWQPEAFFGQGTRLTVV.